The source of this T cell receptor beta chain is a study of blood T cell repertoires in COVID-19. In the original workflow: Amplification with reference gene primers provided the estimates of nucleated cell counts. The repertoire was sequenced with immunoSEQ multiplex PCR; TCRdb's copy has only in-frame clones and lacks some. V and J calls and clone size follow that table, whereas D and trimming were derived from the DNA. The table lists 150,000 or so clones, about four fifths of them singletons, with 10% to 15% in the top ten. The CDR3 runs to 14 residues. V gave up 1 base and J gave up 0 bases, with 6 bases separating them. Per the germline V gene, CDR1 is SGHTA and CDR2 is FQGNSA.

The chain recombines TRBV7-2 with TRBJ1-1; no clear D gene. This clonotype was obtained from an older man who had recovered from COVID-19. The specimen sequenced was peripheral blood. CDR3 nucleotide sequence: TGTGCCAGCAGCTTAGGACTCCTGAACACTGAAGCTTTCTTT. Its protein product is CASSLGLLNTEAFF.